Sequencing of this T cell receptor beta chain was carried out in a study of cytomegalovirus exposure and HLA in healthy donors. Findings and limits, study-wide: The majority of CMV-associated TCR beta chains were reported as apparently HLA-restricted in a later analysis. It has been reported that TCR beta sequences accurately predicted the HLA-A and HLA-B alleles of most subjects.

The primer mix had 60 Vbeta and 13 Jbeta primers. Data came from immunoSEQ multiplex PCR; TCRdb stores just in-frame clones and leaves some out. The data show 150,000 to 250,000 clones, around 76% seen once. Germline V CDR1 and CDR2: MNHNS, SASEGT. Trimming cost V 7 bases and J 0 bases, with 7 bases left between them. CDR3 length: 13 amino acids. Details on this clone: Its antigen is unidentified.

The chain employs TRBV6-1 and TRBJ1-5; D is unresolved. The sequence derives from a man aged 30-40 years in good health and CMV-seronegative. Sequencing was carried out using PBMCs. The CDR3 sequence is CASKAYSNQPQHF. Here the CDR3 DNA reads TGTGCCAGCAAAGCGTATAGCAATCAGCCCCAGCATTTT.